This entry lists 19 T cell receptor beta chains sequenced from one sample in a study of Ad26.COV2.S vaccination and SARS-CoV-2 variants (dated by TCRdb to the early 2020s). Libraries were made using the immunoSEQ multiplex PCR assay. TCRdb stores this immuneACCESS table with in-frame sequences only. Part of the clones is absent; in the studies checked, under half of the shortfall reflects unresolved V genes, and no reason is known for the rest. Within this sample are a few hundred thousand clones, with about 90% of them counted one time only. The ten largest clones take up more than 2.5% of the sample. This specimen's treatment or condition label, per the study, means: around 19 received Ad26.COV2.S at low or high dose, single or two shots; roughly five received placebo; per-sample allocation not given. Repertoires of vaccine and placebo recipients were sequenced from samples collected on day 63 after the first injection.

The sequencing here drew on peripheral blood, taken in a trial of Ad26.COV2.S vaccine versus placebo. Receptors were obtained from a person aged 18-60 years who received the Ad26.COV2.S COVID-19 vaccine or a placebo.

The rearrangement links TRBV2 to TRBJ1-3; tentatively, D is TRBD1 (5 bases). The CDR3 runs 14 residues. CDR1 and CDR2 from the germline V gene are SNHLY and FYNNEI. The germline V and J ends were trimmed by 7 bases and 0 bases, with 10 bases remaining between them. The CDR3 spells CASKGTVSGNTIYF. CDR3 nucleotide sequence: TGTGCCAGCAAGGGGACGGTCTCTGGAAACACCATATATTTT.

This clone was detected once. The chain joins TRBV3-1 (or the pseudogene TRBV3-2) to TRBJ2-2; TRBD1 matches at 9 bases. The ends lost 3 bases at V and 6 bases at J; junction bases unmatched: 2. Germline CDR1 is LGHDT and CDR2 is YNNKEL (reference sequence). This CDR3 region has 14 residues. CDR3 sequence: CASSHGQGSGELFF. The CDR3 DNA sequence: TGTGCCAGCAGCCACGGACAGGGGTCCGGGGAGCTGTTTTTT.

The chain couples TRBV27 to TRBJ1-5, with D unclear. CDR3 length equals 13 residues. Germline-derived CDR1 and CDR2 are MNHEY and SMNVEV (reference sequence). With 6 bases removed from V and 5 bases from J, the gap between germline ends came to 11 bases. The CDR3 bases are TGTGCCAGCAGCCCGCTGCCGTATCAGCCCCAGCATTTT. Protein product: CASSPLPYQPQHF.

The chain has TRBV7-2 and TRBJ1-1; D possibly corresponds to TRBD1 (5 bases). Deletions cut 2 bases from V and 0 bases from J, with 13 bases between. Germline V lookup: CDR1 SGHTA, CDR2 FQGNSA. The CDR3 is 16 residues long. Here the CDR3 reads CASSLLGWGLNTEAFF. The DNA for the CDR3 is TGTGCCAGCAGCTTATTAGGTTGGGGGTTGAACACTGAAGCTTTCTTT.

This chain links TRBV11-2 with TRBJ2-5, with D perhaps matching TRBD1 (6 bases). Germline-derived CDR1 and CDR2 are SGHAT and FQNNGV. The CDR3 runs 12 residues. The ends were cut back, 5 bases at V and 4 bases at J, with 8 bases in the middle. The CDR3 loop is CASSTGSETQYF. The CDR3 coding sequence is TGTGCCAGCAGCACAGGGTCAGAGACCCAGTACTTC.

This clone came up a few times. The chain uses TRBV27 and TRBJ1-5; D gene ambiguous. This CDR3 contains 17 residues. With 6 bases removed from V and 1 base from J, the gap between germline ends came to 19 bases. The germline CDR1 and CDR2 sequences are MNHEY and SMNVEV (reference sequence). Here the CDR3 DNA reads TGTGCCAGCAGACCTTTCCCCCCACCCGTGAGCAATCAGCCCCAGCATTTT. It codes for CASRPFPPPVSNQPQHF.

This sequence joins TRBV19 and TRBJ1-2; no firm D call. The CDR3 contains 14 residues. Per the germline V gene, CDR1 is LNHDA and CDR2 is SQIVND (reference sequence). Trimming left V 6 bases short and J 2 bases short, with 13 bases between. In DNA form, the CDR3 reads TGTGCCAGTAGGTTCATCTACTCAAACTATGGCTACACCTTC. Protein product: CASRFIYSNYGYTF. Looking up the rest from reference TRBV19 and TRBJ1-2 gives the full variable domain: DGGITQSPKYLFRKEGQNVTLSCEQNLNHDAMYWYRQDPGQGLRLIYYSQIVNDFQKGDIAEGYSVSREKKESFPLTVTSAQKNPTAFYLCASRFIYSNYGYTFGSGTRLTVV.

The chain has TRBV6-5 and TRBJ1-1; D may be TRBD1 (5 bases). V was cut by 8 bases and J by 1 base, with 14 bases left in between. The CDR3 is 14 residues long. Germline values: CDR1 MNHEY, CDR2 SVGAGI. The CDR3 sequence: CASLYSGGNTEAFF. Written as DNA, the CDR3 is TGTGCCAGCCTATACTCTGGGGGGAACACTGAAGCTTTCTTT.

The V and J genes are TRBV28 and TRBJ2-1; the match to TRBD2 covers 11 bases. V shed 2 bases, J shed 14 bases, and the junction held 2 bases outside the gene matches. Germline CDR1 reads MDHEN; CDR2 reads SYDVKM. The CDR3 covers 12 residues. CDR3 in DNA: TGTGCCAGCAGTTTAATGGGACTAGCGGAGTTCTTC. Protein: CASSLMGLAEFF. Variable domain in full (rest from reference TRBV28 and TRBJ2-1): DVKVTQSSRYLVKRTGEKVFLECVQDMDHENMFWYRQDPGLGLRLIYFSYDVKMKEKGDIPEGYSVSREKKERFSLILESASTNQTSMYLCASSLMGLAEFFGPGTRLTVL.

The V gene is TRBV9, the J gene TRBJ1-1; 8 bases are a match to TRBD1. The CDR3 contains 14 residues. Losses at the gene ends were 4 bases for V and 10 bases for J; bases not matched to a gene: 12. Per the germline V gene, CDR1 is SGDLS and CDR2 is YYNGEE. The CDR3, as DNA: TGTGCCAGCAGCTCGGGAACCGGGACAGGATTAGCTTTCTTT. Translating gives CASSSGTGTGLAFF.

The chain's CDR3 is CASSQDFGQAFYYGYTF. CDR3 DNA: TGCGCCAGCAGCCAAGACTTTGGACAGGCGTTTTACTATGGCTACACCTTC. This chain links TRBV4-1 with TRBJ1-2, with 7 bases fitting TRBD1. This CDR3 contains 17 residues. CDR1 is MGHRA and CDR2 is YSYEKL in the germline V gene. J gave up 3 bases and V 0 bases, and 10 bases lay outside the gene matches.

The gene calls are TRBV4-1 and TRBJ1-2; 10 nucleotides agree with TRBD1. CDR1 is MGHRA, CDR2 YSYEKL, per germline. V lost 5 bases, J lost 2 bases, and 11 bases stayed unmatched. The CDR3 runs to 17 residues. The CDR3 spells CASSYPAGQGRNYGYTF. The CDR3 nucleotides are TGCGCCAGCAGCTATCCCGCGGGACAGGGGAGAAACTATGGCTACACCTTC.

This chain joins TRBV19 and TRBJ2-3; 10 nucleotides agree with TRBD1. From germline, CDR1 is LNHDA and CDR2 SQIVND (reference sequence). Trimming took 6 bases from V and 4 from J; bases not matched to a gene: 4. The CDR3 extends over 14 amino acids. The CDR3 protein is CASSDRGQADTQYF. CDR3 sequence (DNA): TGTGCCAGTAGCGACAGGGGGCAGGCAGATACGCAGTATTTT.

CDR3: CASSFWGPLAAQYF. The CDR3 DNA reads as TGTGCCAGCAGCTTCTGGGGACCCCTGGCCGCCCAGTACTTC. The chain is built from TRBV11-2 and TRBJ2-5; D could derive from TRBD1 or TRBD2 (5 bases each). V lost 3 bases and J lost 9, with 17 bases in between. Germline CDR1 SGHAT, CDR2 FQNNGV. This CDR3 spans 14 amino acids.

This chain links TRBV24-1 with TRBJ2-5; TRBD1 agrees at 10 bases. There are 16 residues in the CDR3. The junction had 13 bases not matched to a gene; V was cut back by 10 bases and J by 3 bases. Germline values: CDR1 KGHDR, CDR2 SFDVKD. CDR3 coding DNA: TGTGCCACTCAAGCGCACCCCGGGACAGGGGAAGAGACCCAGTACTTC. It specifies CATQAHPGTGEETQYF.

The table lists this clone with a few counts. The rearrangement joins TRBV7-9 to TRBJ1-6; no clear D. From germline, CDR1 is SEHNR and CDR2 FQNEAQ (reference sequence). The CDR3 is made up of 16 amino acids. Trimming left V 5 bases short and J 5 bases short, with 16 bases between. CDR3 sequence reads: CASSPGVWGDNSPLHF. The DNA of the CDR3 is TGTGCCAGCAGCCCCGGGGTCTGGGGAGATAATTCACCCCTCCACTTT.

This chain links TRBV13 with TRBJ1-1, with TRBD1 matching 9 bases. Germline CDR1 PRHDT, CDR2 FYEKMQ (reference sequence). This CDR3 region has 17 residues. V was clipped by 0 bases and J by 5 bases; unmatched bases: 10. The DNA for the CDR3 is TGTGCCAGCAGCTTAGGCAGCACAGGGGGCCGGGTGACTGAAGCTTTCTTT. Residues: CASSLGSTGGRVTEAFF.

The chain couples TRBV4-2 to TRBJ1-4; maybe TRBD1 (5 bases). The germline V and J ends were trimmed by 4 bases and 3 bases, with 15 bases remaining between them. Germline lookup yields CDR1 LGHNA and CDR2 YNFKEQ. The CDR3 contains 16 residues. CDR3 region: CASSPRDGGPNEKLFF. CDR3 nucleotide sequence: TGTGCCAGCAGCCCAAGGGACGGGGGACCTAATGAAAAACTGTTTTTT.

The chain couples TRBV7-8 to TRBJ1-5; 7 positions match TRBD1. Germline loops: CDR1 SGHVS, CDR2 FQNEAQ. This CDR3 comprises 15 residues. V shed 3 bases, J shed 3 bases, and the junction held 5 bases outside the gene matches. CDR3 nucleotide sequence: TGTGCCAGCAGCTTGACAGGGACCCTCAATCAGCCCCAGCATTTT. It yields the protein CASSLTGTLNQPQHF.